Detailed here is one TCR beta chain. Its antigen remains unidentified. Profiled with immunoSEQ multiplex PCR; TCRdb holds only in-frame clones, not every one. The sample has 45,000 to 60,000 clones, 60% to 80% seen once. CDR1 and CDR2 (germline): SNHLY, FYNNEI. The trim removed 6 bases at V and 6 bases at J, leaving 8 bases unmatched. The CDR3 spans 15 residues. This sample stems from a study of OX40 agonist ivuxolimab in advanced cancers. Study context: Age averaged roughly 60 years (range roughly 20 to 90), and more than 80% were male.

Study-wide findings and caveats: At doses 0.1 to 3.0 mg/kg, CD4+ and CD8+ clones expanded.

Patients with a history of autoimmune disease or on systemic immunosuppression were excluded. The clonotype originates from an adult with an advanced solid tumor such as melanoma, head and neck, liver or kidney cancer. Material: CD4+ or CD8+ T cells sorted from blood, obtained in a trial of the OX40 agonist ivuxolimab. The rearrangement uses TRBV2 and TRBJ2-7; 13 nucleotides match TRBD2. CDR3 sequence: CASRAGLAGVFEQYF. In DNA, the CDR3 is TGTGCCAGCAGGGCTGGACTAGCGGGGGTATTCGAGCAGTACTTC.